Below are 15 T cell receptor beta chains sequenced from a single sample in a study of blood T cell repertoires in COVID-19 (dated by TCRdb to about 2020). Receptor amplification or capture employed the immunoSEQ multiplex PCR assay. The immuneACCESS repertoire file appears here via TCRdb, limited to in-frame rearrangements. These files lack a portion of the clones; in checked studies, under half of the deficit traces to unresolved V genes, and the cause of the others is not known. The sample table shows fewer than 200,000 clones, and roughly 80% are seen once. The biggest ten clones account for approximately 12% of the sample. The sample comprised PBMCs or T cells enriched from blood (not recorded which). The receptors originated from a man in his fifties who had recovered from COVID-19.

The rearrangement uses TRBV28 and TRBJ1-1; D gene ambiguous. Germline V gene sequence: CDR1 MDHEN, CDR2 SYDVKM. The V gene lost 5 bases and the J gene lost 5 bases, with 12 bases spanning the gap. The CDR3 runs to 13 residues. The CDR3 protein is CASSLTGETEAFF. The CDR3 nucleotides are TGTGCCAGCAGTCTTACCGGGGAGACTGAAGCTTTCTTT.

The V gene is TRBV5-1, the J gene TRBJ1-2, with 10 positions matching TRBD1. Germline assignment: CDR1 SGHRS and CDR2 YFSETQ. The CDR3 length is 13 residues. V trimming: 4 bases; J trimming: 10 bases; junction bases outside the gene matches: 7. The CDR3, as DNA: TGCGCCAGCAGCGTACCGGGACAGGGGTCCTACACCTTC. It specifies CASSVPGQGSYTF.

CDR3 bases: TGTGCCAGTGGGAGGGCAGGGCTACCAATGAGCTCTGGAAACACCATATATTTT. It specifies CASGRAGLPMSSGNTIYF. This chain joins TRBV19 and TRBJ1-3; tentative D call: TRBD1 (5 bases). The V end lost 8 bases, the J end lost 0 bases, and 23 bases lay between the germline ends. CDR1 LNHDA and CDR2 SQIVND come from the germline V gene (reference sequence). This CDR3 spans 18 amino acids. Full variable domain (rest looked up from reference TRBV19 and TRBJ1-3): DGGITQSPKYLFRKEGQNVTLSCEQNLNHDAMYWYRQDPGQGLRLIYYSQIVNDFQKGDIAEGYSVSREKKESFPLTVTSAQKNPTAFYLCASGRAGLPMSSGNTIYFGEGSWLTVV.

J is TRBJ2-7 and V is TRBV6-1, with 10 bases lining up with TRBD1. The CDR3 is 17 residues long. The J segment lost 4 bases and the V segment lost 1 base, leaving 10 bases of the junction unmatched. Germline lookup yields CDR1 MNHNS and CDR2 SASEGT. The CDR3 sequence is CASSEGVGDRGMYEQYF. CDR3 bases: TGTGCCAGCAGTGAAGGGGTAGGGGACAGGGGCATGTACGAGCAGTACTTC.

The chain uses TRBV5-1 and TRBJ1-5; D not certain. The CDR3 spans 15 residues. Per germline, CDR1 SGHRS and CDR2 YFSETQ. V lost 0 bases, J lost 0 bases, and 7 bases lay in between. CDR3 protein: CASSLAGFSNQPQHF. CDR3 DNA: TGCGCCAGCAGCTTGGCCGGGTTTAGCAATCAGCCCCAGCATTTT. The full variable domain, with the rest looked up from reference TRBV5-1 and TRBJ1-5, is KAGVTQTPRYLIKTRGQQVTLSCSPISGHRSVSWYQQTPGQGLQFLFEYFSETQRNKGNFPGRFSGRQFSNSRSEMNVSTLELGDSALYLCASSLAGFSNQPQHFGDGTRLSIL.

The rearrangement links TRBV5-4 to TRBJ1-6, with a weak D call TRBD1 (5 bases). V was trimmed by 6 bases and J by 1 base, leaving 11 bases between them. The length of the CDR3 is 15 residues. Germline CDR1 and CDR2: SGHNT and YYREEE (reference sequence). CDR3 coding DNA: TGTGCCAGCACCCTAGGGGATTCCTATAATTCACCCCTCCACTTT. This sequence encodes CASTLGDSYNSPLHF.

Written as DNA, the CDR3 is TGTGCCAGCAGCCCTGGGACAGGGAGTAGGTATGGCTACACCTTC. Translating gives CASSPGTGSRYGYTF. The chain joins TRBV5-4 to TRBJ1-2; 9 bases align to TRBD1. J was trimmed by 5 bases and V by 4 bases; bases with no gene match: 9. The CDR3 covers 15 residues. The germline CDR1 and CDR2 sequences are SGHNT and YYREEE (reference sequence).

The gene calls are TRBV19 and TRBJ2-2, with 9 nucleotides matching TRBD1. The CDR3 contains 20 residues. Germline V gene data show CDR1 as LNHDA and CDR2 as SQIVND (reference sequence). V trimming: 2 bases; J trimming: 3 bases; junction bases outside the gene matches: 16. The CDR3 is CASSITVWTGVRSDTGELFF. The CDR3 coding sequence is TGTGCCAGTAGTATAACGGTTTGGACAGGGGTAAGGAGCGACACCGGGGAGCTGTTTTTT.

This clone has only a few counts. The chain carries TRBV15 and TRBJ1-3; 7 bases are a match to TRBD1. V lost 3 bases and J lost 8; bases outside the gene matches: 10. The CDR3 is 15 residues long. From germline, CDR1 is LNHNV and CDR2 YYDKDF (reference sequence). The CDR3, as DNA: TGTGCCACCAGCAGGTCGACAGGGTTTGCCCACACCATATATTTT. This gives the protein CATSRSTGFAHTIYF.

This chain uses TRBV3-1 (or the pseudogene TRBV3-2) with TRBJ2-1; D is possibly TRBD2 (6 bases). Per germline, CDR1 LGHDT and CDR2 YNNKEL (reference sequence). The CDR3 covers 15 residues. V gave up 3 bases and J gave up 9 bases, with 18 bases separating them. CDR3 protein: CASSHLRTTRGEQFF. In DNA, the CDR3 is TGTGCCAGCAGCCACCTCAGGACTACCCGGGGTGAGCAGTTCTTC.

V and J are TRBV14 and TRBJ2-5; tentatively, D is TRBD1 (5 bases). This CDR3 has 16 amino acids. V was clipped by 1 base and J by 2 bases, with 14 bases between them. Per germline, CDR1 SGHDN and CDR2 FVKESK. The CDR3 region has the DNA TGTGCCAGCAGCCAAGGTTGGAACAGGCCTCAAGAGACCCAGTACTTC. Its protein product is CASSQGWNRPQETQYF.

The chain recombines TRBV4-3 with TRBJ1-5; D gene uncertain. The CDR3 runs 15 residues. Between the trimmed V and J ends, which lost 1 base and 4 bases, there was a span of 11 bases. The germline gives CDR1 LGHNA, CDR2 YSLEER. The CDR3 sequence is CASSQGAPPNQPQHF. For the CDR3, the DNA is TGCGCCAGCAGCCAAGGGGCTCCGCCAAATCAGCCCCAGCATTTT.

This chain joins TRBV11-2 and TRBJ1-3; D gene uncertain. Between the trimmed V and J ends, which lost 3 bases and 4 bases, there was a span of 13 bases. The CDR3 is 15 amino acids. The germline V gene has CDR1 SGHAT and CDR2 FQNNGV. CDR3 region: CASSFGGISGNTIYF. The CDR3 region has the DNA TGTGCCAGCAGCTTCGGAGGGATATCGGGAAACACCATATATTTT.

The chain uses TRBV7-3 and TRBJ2-2; 12 nucleotides agree with TRBD2. With V trimmed by 5 bases and J by 3 bases, 4 bases remained unmatched. Germline V lookup: CDR1 SGHTA, CDR2 FQGTGA. CDR3 length equals 16 residues. The CDR3 is CASSLGTSGYTGELFF. CDR3 in DNA: TGTGCCAGCAGCCTAGGGACTAGCGGGTACACCGGGGAGCTGTTTTTT. The whole variable domain, remainder taken from reference TRBV7-3 and TRBJ2-2, is GAGVSQTPSNKVTEKGKYVELRCDPISGHTALYWYRQSLGQGPEFLIYFQGTGAADDSGLPNDRFFAVRPEGSVSTLKIQRTERGDSAVYLCASSLGTSGYTGELFFGEGSRLTVL.

The CDR3 coding sequence is TGTGCCAGCGGGTGGGACAGGGGAGCCTACGAGCAGTACTTC. It codes for CASGWDRGAYEQYF. The chain is built from TRBV6-5 and TRBJ2-7; 10 bases align to TRBD1. Germline values: CDR1 MNHEY, CDR2 SVGAGI. The ends lost 8 bases at V and 2 bases at J; junction bases unmatched: 6. The CDR3 consists of 14 residues.